This TCR beta chain stems from a study of OX40 agonist ivuxolimab in advanced cancers. Turning to the overall study: Ivuxolimab was a fully human IgG2 agonistic monoclonal antibody targeting the costimulatory receptor OX40 (CD134). Intravenous ivuxolimab was administered to patients every 2 weeks at six dose levels: 0.01, 0.1, 0.3, 1.5, 3 and 10 mg/kg. Of the 50 to 55 dose-escalation patients, hepatocellular carcinoma was present in roughly 19, melanoma in roughly 15, renal cell carcinoma in 9 and head and neck cancer in 9. In the dose-escalation cohort, 82.7% of patients were male, and the mean age was approximately 60 years, with a range of 23 to 79. Prior anti-PD-1, anti-PD-L1 or anti-CTLA-4 therapy was permitted, and approximately 40% of dose-escalation patients had received checkpoint inhibitors. Partial responses were achieved by three dose-escalation patients, of whom one had hepatocellular carcinoma and two had cutaneous melanoma. The point of sequencing TCRbeta in the periphery was to test whether ivuxolimab changed TCR sequence diversity and drove clonal T-cell expansion. The monotherapy dose-escalation portion (N ≈ 52 patients) of the phase I ivuxolimab trial is reported in the paper.

Broad study findings and their caveats: Low levels of normalized T-cell clonal expansion were also shown by some nonresponding patients. Clonal expansion of both CD4+ and CD8+ blood T cells was observed from baseline to week 6 at doses 0.1 to 3.0 mg/kg. Partial responders in the 0.1-3.0 mg/kg groups had among the lowest normalized peripheral clonal expansion, especially among CD8+ T cells. After ivuxolimab, expanded clones were on average more numerous among CD8+ T cells than among CD4+ T cells. Which antigens the clonally expanded peripheral T cells were specific for was not determined.

In the germline V gene (reference sequence), CDR1 corresponds to SGHNT and CDR2 to YYREEE. There are 16 amino acids in the CDR3, from cysteine to phenylalanine inclusive. This entry keeps only the CDR3 DNA: 48 bases, framed from base 1. V and J are trimmed by 4 bases and 2 bases, and the gene matches miss 8 bases of the junction. Patients with a history of autoimmune disease or receiving systemic immunosuppression were excluded from the trial. Peripheral blood for TCR sequencing was collected from all dose cohorts at baseline, on cycle 4 day 1, and on cycle 7 day 1. Samples came from an open-label, multicenter, first-in-human phase I dose-escalation trial of ivuxolimab. Adults with locally advanced or metastatic melanoma, renal cell, hepatocellular, or head and neck squamous cell carcinoma were enrolled in the trial. Before TCR sequencing, CD4+ T cells and CD8+ T cells were sorted from peripheral blood as separate populations.

To sequence the TCRbeta CDR3 region, genomic DNA was isolated from the sorted cells. The immunoSEQ Assay was used to sequence the TCRbeta CDR3 regions. Not all clones reach the TCRdb copy of this immuneACCESS table, which keeps in-frame sequences only. Checked studies attribute under half of the gap to unresolved V genes and leave the rest unexplained. Recorded for this sample are about 61,000 clones; about 90% of them occurred a single time. The ten largest clones represent about 0.34% of the sample. In the case of this clone: Its specific antigen is unknown. There are no base qualities to consult, and no much larger clone falls within one base.

The source material was CD4+ or CD8+ T cells sorted from blood, sampled in a trial of the OX40 agonist ivuxolimab. Here the chain combines TRBV5-4 and TRBJ2-7; TRBD1 fits 11 bases in the junction. The TCR sequence derives from an adult with an advanced solid tumor such as melanoma, head and neck, liver or kidney cancer. The DNA sequence reads TGTGCCAGCAGCCCCGACCCGGGACAGGGGGCCTACGAGCAGTACTTC. Protein translation: CASSPDPGQGAYEQYF.